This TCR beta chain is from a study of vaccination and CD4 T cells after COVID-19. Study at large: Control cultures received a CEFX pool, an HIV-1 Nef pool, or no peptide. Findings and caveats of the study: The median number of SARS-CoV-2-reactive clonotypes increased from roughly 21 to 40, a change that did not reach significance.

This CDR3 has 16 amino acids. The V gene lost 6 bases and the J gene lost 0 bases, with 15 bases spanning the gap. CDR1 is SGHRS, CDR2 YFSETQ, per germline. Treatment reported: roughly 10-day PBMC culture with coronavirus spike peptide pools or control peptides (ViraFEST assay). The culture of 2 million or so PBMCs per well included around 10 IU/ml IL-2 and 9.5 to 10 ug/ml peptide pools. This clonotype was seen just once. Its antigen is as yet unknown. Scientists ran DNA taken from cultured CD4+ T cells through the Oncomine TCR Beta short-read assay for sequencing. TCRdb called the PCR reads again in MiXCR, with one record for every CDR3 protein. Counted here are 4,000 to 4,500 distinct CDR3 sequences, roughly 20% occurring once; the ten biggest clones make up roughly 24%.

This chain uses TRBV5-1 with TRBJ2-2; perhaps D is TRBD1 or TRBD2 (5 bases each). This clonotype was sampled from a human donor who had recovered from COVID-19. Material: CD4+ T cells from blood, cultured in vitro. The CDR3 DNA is TGCGCCAGCACCTTTGCCGTGGGGGCGAACACCGGGGAGCTGTTTTTT. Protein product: CASTFAVGANTGELFF.